Listed here are 17 T cell receptor beta chains from one sample, sequenced in a study of STAT5B mutations in CD4+ large granular lymphocyte leukemia. The assay was immunoSEQ multiplex PCR, and TCRdb's table has in-frame clones only and misses some. The profile shows 45,000 to 55,000 clones, under 80% of them singletons. Material: CD4+ T cells from blood buffy coats. These receptors originate from a human donor in good health.

The chain joins TRBV6-1 to TRBJ1-4, with 8 nucleotides matching TRBD1. Germline CDR1 is MNHNS and CDR2 is SASEGT. V lost 5 bases, J lost 4 bases, and 3 bases stayed unmatched. This CDR3 contains 14 residues. CDR3 nucleotide sequence: TGTGCCAGCAGTAGACAGGGGCTTAATGAAAAACTGTTTTTT. This gives the protein CASSRQGLNEKLFF.

This rearrangement joins TRBV2 to TRBJ2-7; D is ambiguous. The germline V and J ends were trimmed by 3 bases and 0 bases, with 9 bases remaining between them. Germline CDR1 reads SNHLY; CDR2 reads FYNNEI. This CDR3 region has 14 residues. The CDR3 DNA is TGTGCCAGCAGTGATATTAGGTTCTCCTACGAGCAGTACTTC. Translation: CASSDIRFSYEQYF. Based on the CDR3 plus reference TRBV2 and TRBJ2-7, the full variable domain is EPEVTQTPSHQVTQMGQEVILRCVPISNHLYFYWYRQILGQKVEFLVSFYNNEISEKSEIFDDQFSVERPDGSNFTLKIRSTKLEDSAMYFCASSDIRFSYEQYFGPGTRLTVT.

The chain combines TRBV5-1 with TRBJ1-4; D is perhaps TRBD1 (5 bases). The CDR3 consists of 14 residues. Per the germline V gene, CDR1 is SGHRS and CDR2 is YFSETQ. V lost 5 bases to trimming and J lost 8 bases, with 16 bases between them. The CDR3 region has the DNA TGCGCCAGCAGGTGGGACGGCTGGGAGGAAAAACTGTTTTTT. It is translated as CASRWDGWEEKLFF.

Note on this clone: Germline and junction disagree at one end, which may indicate a read error. The gene calls are TRBV7-7 and TRBJ2-2; the D is unclear. This CDR3 region has 13 residues. Germline CDR1 SSHAT, CDR2 FNYEAQ (reference sequence). CDR3 residues: CASSVRWSGELFF. CDR3 coding DNA: TGTGCTAGCAGCGTAAGGTGGTCCGGGGAGCTGTTTTTT.

This sequence joins TRBV5-1 and TRBJ2-3; D gene uncertain. The CDR3 loop spans 12 amino acids. CDR1 is SGHRS, CDR2 YFSETQ, per germline. The ends were cut back, 5 bases at V and 6 bases at J, with 10 bases in the middle. The CDR3 nucleotides are TGCGCCAGCAGAGTATTAGCTGATACGCAGTATTTT. Residues: CASRVLADTQYF.

The chain combines TRBV19 with TRBJ1-1; D perhaps matches TRBD1 (5 bases). The CDR3 has 14 amino acids. Trimming pared 4 bases from V and 1 base from J, leaving 10 bases between. Germline V gene lookup returns CDR1 LNHDA and CDR2 SQIVND (reference sequence). CDR3 residues: CASSTVGGNTEAFF. The CDR3, as DNA: TGTGCCAGTAGTACCGTCGGGGGGAACACTGAAGCTTTCTTT.

The rearrangement joins TRBV7-8 to TRBJ2-3, with 8 bases lining up with TRBD1. Germline V gene lookup returns CDR1 SGHVS and CDR2 FQNEAQ. J lost 2 bases, V lost 5 bases, and 3 bases had no gene match. There are 14 residues in the CDR3. The CDR3 protein is CASSQGALTDTQYF. The CDR3 nucleotides read TGTGCCAGCAGCCAGGGGGCTCTCACAGATACGCAGTATTTT.

The rearrangement uses TRBV10-3 and TRBJ2-5; 10 nucleotides line up with TRBD1. V shed 8 bases, J shed 5 bases, and the junction held 11 bases outside the gene matches. CDR3 size: 15 residues. The V gene's germline CDR1 is ENHRY and CDR2 SYGVKD. The CDR3 protein is CAIAGTGAFGETQYF. The CDR3 DNA reads TGTGCCATCGCCGGGACAGGGGCGTTTGGGGAGACCCAGTACTTC.

This clone was observed a handful of times. The chain has TRBV30 and TRBJ1-6; 7 bases line up with TRBD1. After removal of 5 bases from V and 5 bases from J, the junction contained 6 bases not matched to a gene. The CDR3 is 14 amino acids. Germline CDR1 GTSNPN, CDR2 SVGIG (reference sequence). The DNA for the CDR3 is TGTGCCTGGGAAGCAGGGGGAGATAATTCACCCCTCCACTTT. Amino acids: CAWEAGGDNSPLHF.

A single count supports this clone. This CDR3 is CASSPTVSSYEQYF. CDR3 nucleotides: TGCGCCAGCAGCCCGACAGTTAGCTCCTACGAGCAGTACTTC. The chain is built from TRBV5-1 and TRBJ2-7, with D possibly TRBD1 on 5 matching bases. V was trimmed by 4 bases and J by 0 bases, leaving 11 bases between them. Germline lookup yields CDR1 SGHRS and CDR2 YFSETQ. The CDR3 extends over 14 amino acids. The whole variable domain, filled in from reference TRBV5-1 and TRBJ2-7, reads KAGVTQTPRYLIKTRGQQVTLSCSPISGHRSVSWYQQTPGQGLQFLFEYFSETQRNKGNFPGRFSGRQFSNSRSEMNVSTLELGDSALYLCASSPTVSSYEQYFGPGTRLTVT.

This sequence joins TRBV15 and TRBJ2-7, with D possibly matching TRBD1 (6 bases). V gave up 2 bases and J gave up 4 bases, with 6 bases separating them. Germline V lookup: CDR1 LNHNV, CDR2 YYDKDF (reference sequence). This CDR3 contains 12 residues. CDR3 residues: CATSRQGYEQYF. CDR3 bases: TGTGCCACCAGCAGACAGGGGTACGAGCAGTACTTC.

Written as DNA, the CDR3 is TGTGCCAGCAGTTCGGGACAGGGGATTGAAAAACTGTTTTTT. This codes for CASSSGQGIEKLFF. This chain joins TRBV6-5 and TRBJ1-4, with TRBD1 identical over 10 bases. After removal of 4 bases from V and 7 bases from J, the junction contained 3 bases not matched to a gene. CDR1 is MNHEY, CDR2 SVGAGI, per germline. This CDR3 comprises 14 residues.

The chain has TRBV25-1 and TRBJ2-5, with TRBD2 matching 7 bases. Trimming removed 1 base from V and 5 bases from J; junction bases left unmatched: 4. Germline values: CDR1 MGHDK, CDR2 SYGVNS. CDR3 size: 14 residues. CDR3 in amino acids: CASSESGLGETQYF. In nucleotides, the CDR3 is TGTGCCAGCAGTGAATCTGGACTAGGGGAGACCCAGTACTTC.

V and J are TRBV6-6 and TRBJ1-3, with D tentatively TRBD1 (6 bases). V gave up 5 bases and J gave up 3 bases, with 11 bases separating them. CDR1 is MNHNY and CDR2 is SVGAGI in the germline V gene (reference sequence). The CDR3 sequence is 14 residues long. The chain's CDR3 is CASSRQELGNTIYF. The DNA of the CDR3 is TGTGCCAGCAGTCGACAGGAGCTTGGAAACACCATATATTTT.

The chain has TRBV6-5 and TRBJ1-2; 7 bases match TRBD1. The CDR3 runs 14 residues. J was trimmed by 2 bases and V by 6 bases; bases with no gene match: 6. CDR1 and CDR2 from the germline V gene are MNHEY and SVGAGI. CDR3 residues: CASRTSTGNYGYTF. The CDR3 DNA sequence: TGTGCCAGCAGAACCTCGACAGGGAACTATGGCTACACCTTC.

The chain has TRBV10-3 and TRBJ2-2, with D hard to call. The V end lost 0 bases, the J end lost 3 bases, and 8 bases lay between the germline ends. CDR1 and CDR2 (germline): ENHRY, SYGVKD. The CDR3 is made up of 15 amino acids. The CDR3 sequence is CAISESIGYTGELFF. CDR3 DNA sequence: TGTGCCATCAGTGAGTCTATAGGGTACACCGGGGAGCTGTTTTTT.

V and J are TRBV7-8 and TRBJ1-2; D not resolved. Germline V gives CDR1 SGHVS, CDR2 FQNEAQ. V was trimmed by 0 bases and J by 0 bases, leaving 8 bases between them. The CDR3 totals 15 residues. The CDR3 coding sequence is TGTGCCAGCAGCTTAGCCGGAACACCTAACTATGGCTACACCTTC. Its translation: CASSLAGTPNYGYTF.